These 17 T cell receptor beta chains share one sample of origin, sequenced in a study of cytomegalovirus exposure and HLA in healthy donors. The PCR used 60 Vbeta and 13 Jbeta primers. TCRdb's table, derived via immunoSEQ multiplex PCR, lists solely in-frame clones and lacks some. The sample yields about 82,000 clones, 70% to 85% seen once. Sequenced sample: PBMCs. The receptors were gathered from a human donor in good health.

V usage is TRBV27 and J usage is TRBJ1-5; 10 positions agree with TRBD1. CDR3 size: 16 residues. Unmatched junction bases numbered 12, after V lost 9 bases and J lost 4 bases. Germline CDR1 reads MNHEY; CDR2 reads SMNVEV (reference sequence). This CDR3 is CASGRTGGFRNQPQHF. CDR3 sequence (DNA): TGTGCCAGTGGACGGACAGGGGGTTTTAGGAATCAGCCCCAGCATTTT.

The chain recombines TRBV27 with TRBJ1-4, with TRBD1 matching over 7 bases. CDR3 length: 14 amino acids. Germline V gene sequence: CDR1 MNHEY, CDR2 SMNVEV (reference sequence). The junction had 6 bases not matched to a gene; V was cut back by 6 bases and J by 5 bases. The CDR3 here is CASRLGDRNEKLFF. The DNA for the CDR3 is TGTGCCAGCAGACTAGGGGACAGAAATGAAAAACTGTTTTTT.

This rearrangement joins TRBV4-3 to TRBJ2-7; D is unresolved. CDR3 size: 13 residues. Trimming pared 1 base from V and 6 bases from J, leaving 10 bases between. Germline CDR1 and CDR2: LGHNA and YSLEER. CDR3 protein: CASSQGLSGEQYF. DNA for the CDR3: TGCGCCAGCAGCCAAGGCCTTTCGGGCGAGCAGTACTTC.

The chain uses TRBV6-5 and TRBJ1-2; perhaps TRBD1 as D (5 bases). Germline lookup yields CDR1 MNHEY and CDR2 SVGAGI. The CDR3 is 14 amino acids. Deletions cut 5 bases from V and 7 bases from J, with 17 bases between. This CDR3 is CASSPQGGSIGYTF. CDR3 coding DNA: TGTGCCAGCAGTCCTCAGGGTGGATCTATTGGCTACACCTTC.

The chain carries TRBV7-2 and TRBJ1-1; 9 bases agree with TRBD1. Germline-derived CDR1 and CDR2 are SGHTA and FQGNSA. The V and J ends lost 1 base and 5 bases, in that order; junction bases with no gene match: 11. The CDR3 has 17 residues. The DNA of the CDR3 is TGTGCCAGCAGCTTAGTCTCCGGGACAGGGAGTCGGACTGAAGCTTTCTTT. This translates into CASSLVSGTGSRTEAFF.

The table lists this clone with a few counts. The CDR3 loop reads CASSVMIGVRSYEQYF. In DNA form, the CDR3 reads TGTGCCAGCAGCGTGATGATCGGGGTCAGGTCCTACGAGCAGTACTTC. The chain combines TRBV5-5 with TRBJ2-7, with D perhaps matching TRBD2 (5 bases). Germline values: CDR1 SGHKS, CDR2 YYEKEE (reference sequence). Trimming took 4 bases from V and 1 from J, leaving 18 bases between them. The CDR3 totals 16 residues.

This sequence joins TRBV5-1 and TRBJ1-2; 8 bases fit TRBD1. This CDR3 comprises 16 residues. J lost 5 bases, V lost 4 bases, and 13 bases had no gene match. CDR1 is SGHRS and CDR2 is YFSETQ in the germline V gene. CDR3 amino acids: CASSLTMTGDRYGYTF. CDR3 DNA: TGCGCCAGCAGCCTCACAATGACAGGGGATCGATATGGCTACACCTTC.

The chain carries TRBV29-1 and TRBJ1-5; possible D gene TRBD1, 5 bases. This CDR3 has 13 amino acids. Trimming pared 5 bases from V and 5 bases from J, leaving 13 bases between. From germline, CDR1 is SQVTM and CDR2 ANQGSEA. CDR3 nucleotide sequence: TGCAGCGTTTCAAGGGGCAGGGATCAGCCCCAGCATTTT. Its translation: CSVSRGRDQPQHF.

The chain is built from TRBV19 and TRBJ2-3, with 7 bases identical to TRBD2. This CDR3 has 17 residues. V shed 7 bases, J shed 0 bases, and the junction held 13 bases outside the gene matches. Germline assignment: CDR1 LNHDA and CDR2 SQIVND (reference sequence). CDR3 region: CASTPRVGGISTDTQYF. DNA of the CDR3: TGTGCCAGTACCCCCCGAGTGGGAGGGATTAGCACAGATACGCAGTATTTT.

This clone was detected once. This rearrangement joins TRBV12-5 to TRBJ1-1, with D hard to call. The CDR3 contains 14 residues. CDR1 and CDR2 from the germline V gene are LGHNT and FRNRAP. V lost 1 base, J lost 4 bases, and 10 bases lay in between. CDR3 DNA sequence: TGTGCTAGTGGTTTGGGCGGCCCTGCCACTGAAGCTTTCTTT. Translated, it gives CASGLGGPATEAFF.

The J gene is TRBJ2-7, the V gene TRBV27, with 7 bases fitting TRBD1. After removal of 0 bases from V and 5 bases from J, the junction contained 4 bases not matched to a gene. Germline values: CDR1 MNHEY, CDR2 SMNVEV (reference sequence). CDR3 length: 14 residues. CDR3 coding DNA: TGTGCCAGCAGTTTATCGACAGGGTCCCACGAGCAGTACTTC. It specifies CASSLSTGSHEQYF.

The rearrangement uses TRBV7-2 and TRBJ1-1, with D maybe TRBD1 (5 bases). V shed 0 bases and J shed 11 bases, with 16 bases lying between them. Germline-derived CDR1 and CDR2 are SGHTA and FQGNSA. The CDR3 runs to 14 residues. The CDR3 DNA reads TGTGCCAGCAGCTTAGCGTCTCGGGCGGGGGTCGCTTTCTTT. It is translated as CASSLASRAGVAFF.

CDR3 DNA sequence: TGTGCCAGCAGAGGGACAGGGTCCCGAACCCACGAGCAGTACTTC. It yields the protein CASRGTGSRTHEQYF. The chain uses TRBV28 and TRBJ2-7, with 9 bases matching TRBD1. Per the germline V gene, CDR1 is MDHEN and CDR2 is SYDVKM. This CDR3 contains 15 residues. The V and J ends lost 6 bases and 5 bases, in that order; junction bases with no gene match: 11.

This clone has just one count. CDR3 in DNA: TGTGCCAGTAGCCCAACCCATCCAGGTACCTACGAGCAGTACTTC. This encodes CASSPTHPGTYEQYF. J is TRBJ2-7 and V is TRBV19; D not certain. Germline values: CDR1 LNHDA, CDR2 SQIVND (reference sequence). V was pared by 6 bases and J by 2 bases, with 17 bases between. The length of the CDR3 is 15 residues.

The chain couples TRBV27 to TRBJ1-1, with TRBD1 identical over 10 bases. The CDR3 has 13 amino acids. Germline V gene data show CDR1 as MNHEY and CDR2 as SMNVEV (reference sequence). V gave up 10 bases and J gave up 4 bases; unmatched junction bases: 6. The CDR3 sequence: CATRTGGTTEAFF. CDR3 DNA: TGTGCCACTCGGACAGGGGGGACCACTGAAGCTTTCTTT.

The J gene is TRBJ2-3, the V gene TRBV15, with a weak D call TRBD1 (5 bases). V lost 1 base and J 0 bases, leaving 8 bases between the germline ends. This CDR3 is built from 15 residues. Germline loops: CDR1 LNHNV, CDR2 YYDKDF (reference sequence). The CDR3 DNA sequence: TGTGCCACCAGCAGAGTGGGGCATAGCACAGATACGCAGTATTTT. It is translated as CATSRVGHSTDTQYF.

A single count supports this clone. V and J are TRBV7-2 and TRBJ1-1, with 8 bases that match TRBD1. Trimming cost V 5 bases and J 4 bases; bases outside gene matches: 3. Germline V CDR1 and CDR2: SGHTA, FQGNSA. The CDR3 runs to 13 residues. In DNA form, the CDR3 reads TGTGCCAGCAGCCAGGGGGCTGGCACTGAAGCTTTCTTT. Translating gives CASSQGAGTEAFF.